Below are 8 T cell receptor beta chains sequenced from a single sample in a study of T cells in Graves' hyperthyroidism and ophthalmopathy. Researchers amplified the TCR beta CDR3 regions from RNA transcripts. First-round RT-PCR targeting the TCR CDR3 was performed with the HTBI primer set. TCRdb re-analysed the multiplex PCR reads in MiXCR, keeping a single row per CDR3 protein. The table records under 400,000 distinct CDR3 sequences, approximately 15% of them present only once. Source material: blood. Every receptor here comes from a man aged 30 to 39 with Graves' hyperthyroidism.

Points on this clonotype: This sequence may be a read error, since a much larger clone differs from it by one base. The rearrangement joins TRBV7-9 to TRBJ2-5, with D possibly being TRBD2 (6 bases). Germline V gives CDR1 SEHNR, CDR2 FQNEAQ (reference sequence). This CDR3 has 15 amino acids. CDR3 bases: TGTGCCAGCAGCCCCCCCTTTGGGAGGCAAGAGACCCGGTACTTC. As protein: CASSPPFGRQETRYF.

This clonotype was observed a few times. CDR3 loop: CASSLVARGDTQYF. The DNA for the CDR3 is TGTGCCAGCAGCTTGGTGGCTAGGGGAGATACGCAGTATTTT. The chain combines TRBV5-6 with TRBJ2-3, with a possible D match to TRBD1 (5 bases). With 0 bases removed from V and 5 bases from J, the gap between germline ends came to 10 bases. The germline CDR1 and CDR2 sequences are SGHDT and YYEEEE. This CDR3 spans 14 amino acids.

The chain combines TRBV6-5 with TRBJ2-2, with D perhaps matching TRBD1 (6 bases). The germline V gene encodes CDR1 MNHEY and CDR2 SVGAGI. The CDR3 is 15 amino acids. V shed 0 bases and J shed 7 bases, with 12 bases lying between them. DNA of the CDR3: TGTGCCAGCAGTTACTCAGCAGGGGCGGTCGGGGAGCTGTTTTTT. Translating it yields CASSYSAGAVGELFF.

A few counts support this clonotype. In DNA, the CDR3 is TGCGCCAGCAGCCAATATCGGGGTTGGAACTATGGCTACACCTTC. Translation: CASSQYRGWNYGYTF. The chain recombines TRBV4-1 with TRBJ1-2, with no clear D. Germline V gene sequence: CDR1 MGHRA, CDR2 YSYEKL. This CDR3 contains 15 residues. V was trimmed by 2 bases and J by 2 bases, leaving 12 bases between them.

This sequence joins TRBV30 and TRBJ2-7, with a weak D call TRBD2 (6 bases). This CDR3 comprises 14 residues. Trimming left V 0 bases short and J 1 base short, with 10 bases between. CDR1 GTSNPN and CDR2 SVGIG come from the germline V gene (reference sequence). The CDR3: CAWSVGGVSYEQYF. The CDR3 region has the DNA TGTGCCTGGAGTGTAGGAGGGGTTTCCTACGAGCAGTACTTC.

This clonotype was counted ten times or more. The rearrangement links TRBV20-1 to TRBJ2-1, with a weak D call TRBD1 (7 bases). Germline V CDR1 and CDR2: DFQATT, SNEGSKA (reference sequence). The length of the CDR3 is 16 residues. Trimming removed 3 bases at V and 3 bases at J, with 18 bases between. CDR3 sequence reads: CSASRRGPLGYNEQFF. The CDR3 coding sequence is TGCAGTGCTAGCCGGAGGGGGCCCCTTGGCTACAATGAGCAGTTCTTC.

There are many counts of this clonotype. The genes are TRBV12-3 or TRBV12-4 and TRBJ2-7; D call uncertain. V lost 5 bases and J lost 3, with 11 bases in between. The CDR3 spans 13 residues. The CDR3 nucleotides are TGTGCCAGCAGTCCAACGATGGTCTACGAGCAGTACTTC. Its translation: CASSPTMVYEQYF.

This clonotype was counted at least ten times. The chain is built from TRBV3-1 and TRBJ2-7; D remains ambiguous. V lost 1 base and J lost 6, with 13 bases in between. The CDR3 has 14 residues. Germline loops: CDR1 LGHDT, CDR2 YNNKEL (reference sequence). The CDR3 reads CASSQGRLIGEQYF. CDR3 bases: TGTGCCAGCAGCCAAGGAAGGTTAATCGGCGAGCAGTACTTC.